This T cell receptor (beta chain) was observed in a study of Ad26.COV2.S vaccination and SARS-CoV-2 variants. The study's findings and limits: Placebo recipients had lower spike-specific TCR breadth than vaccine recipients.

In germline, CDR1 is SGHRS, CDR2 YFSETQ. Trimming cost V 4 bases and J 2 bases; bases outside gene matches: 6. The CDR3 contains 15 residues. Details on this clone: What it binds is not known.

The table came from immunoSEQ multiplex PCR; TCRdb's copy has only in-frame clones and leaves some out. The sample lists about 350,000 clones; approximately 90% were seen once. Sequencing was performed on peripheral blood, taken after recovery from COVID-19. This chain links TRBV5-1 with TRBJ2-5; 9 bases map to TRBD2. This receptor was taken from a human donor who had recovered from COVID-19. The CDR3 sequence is CASSKLAGRQETQYF. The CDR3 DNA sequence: TGCGCCAGCAGCAAACTAGCGGGCCGACAAGAGACCCAGTACTTC.